This T cell receptor (beta chain) was captured in a study of high-grade serous ovarian cancer treatment subgroups. Data came from immunoSEQ multiplex PCR; TCRdb stores just in-frame clones and leaves some out. The repertoire holds about 5,000 clones, roughly 69% seen once, with approximately 15% in the top ten. Comment on this clone: The target antigen is unknown.

Tumor samples were taken before definitive surgery or chemotherapy. Overall study findings and caveats: Repertoire similarity ranged roughly 0.1 to 0.85 between tumors of one patient.

The CDR3 runs 17 residues. CDR1 is LGHNA and CDR2 is YSLEER in the germline V gene. The V and J ends lost 1 base and 4 bases respectively, with 14 bases between them. The V and J genes are TRBV4-3 and TRBJ2-6; a weak D match, TRBD1 (6 bases). This TCR derives from a human donor with high-grade serous ovarian cancer. Sequencing used tumor tissue. CDR3 sequence: CASSQGEGGGGANVLTF. CDR3 DNA: TGCGCCAGCAGCCAAGGGGAAGGGGGTGGAGGGGCCAACGTCCTGACTTTC.